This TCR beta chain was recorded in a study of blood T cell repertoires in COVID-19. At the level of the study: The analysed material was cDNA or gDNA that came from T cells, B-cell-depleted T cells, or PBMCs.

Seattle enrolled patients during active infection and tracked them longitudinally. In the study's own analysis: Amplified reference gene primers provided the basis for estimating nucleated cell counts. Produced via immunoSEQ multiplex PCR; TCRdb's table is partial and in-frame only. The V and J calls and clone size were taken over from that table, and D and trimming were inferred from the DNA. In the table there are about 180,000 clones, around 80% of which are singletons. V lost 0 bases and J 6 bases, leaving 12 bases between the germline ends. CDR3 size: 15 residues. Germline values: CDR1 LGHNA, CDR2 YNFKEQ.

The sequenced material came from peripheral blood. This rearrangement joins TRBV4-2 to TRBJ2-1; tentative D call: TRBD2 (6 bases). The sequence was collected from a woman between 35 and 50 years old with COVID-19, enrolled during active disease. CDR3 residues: CASSQERLESNEQFF. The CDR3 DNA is TGTGCCAGCAGCCAAGAGAGACTAGAGAGCAATGAGCAGTTCTTC.